The TCR beta chain described here comes from a study of T cell changes during pregnancy in multiple sclerosis. Germline V gene data show CDR1 as MRHNA and CDR2 as SNTAGT. This CDR3 is built from 13 residues. V dropped 6 bases and J dropped 1 base, with 9 bases sitting between them. Sequencing used immunoSEQ multiplex PCR; TCRdb keeps in-frame clones, though not all of them. The sample holds roughly 40,000 clones, 80% to 95% seen once. The TCR originated in a female donor with multiple sclerosis, enrolled in a pregnancy study. This specimen consisted of CD8+ T cells from peripheral blood mononuclear cells, obtained in the first trimester of pregnancy. This chain joins TRBV6-4 and TRBJ2-5; D is undetermined. CDR3 coding DNA: TGTGCCAGCAGCGAGGAGCCCCAAGAGACCCAGTACTTC. Its translation: CASSEEPQETQYF.